These T cell receptor beta chains were read from a single sample in a study of T cells after yellow fever vaccination. TCRdb processed the 5' RACE reads anew with MiXCR; each CDR3 protein has one entry. This table holds about 74,000 distinct CDR3 sequences, around 6.9% found once. Sample: CD8+ T cells sorted from PBMCs, taken more than 4 days after the first yellow fever vaccination. These receptors came from a man between 18 and 29 years old who received the YFV17D yellow fever vaccine. Each CDR3 is given with its conserved first and last residue. D genes are given only for firm matches. Part of the rows lack a size; the others show once, few, many or a class for expanded clones.

V: TRBV7-9; size: many; D: -; J: TRBJ2-5; CDR3: CASSSALPETQYF; DNA: TGTGCCAGCAGCAGTGCCCTGCCCGAGACCCAGTACTTC
V: TRBV21-1; size: few; D: -; J: TRBJ2-3; CDR3: CASSPTELAGSTDTQYF; DNA: TGTGCCAGCAGCCCTACAGAACTAGCGGGGAGCACAGATACGCAGTATTTT
V: TRBV29-1; size: few; D: -; J: TRBJ2-5; CDR3: CSVKGTGPGETQYF; DNA: TGCAGCGTGAAGGGAACAGGGCCTGGAGAGACCCAGTACTTC
V: TRBV12-5; size: -; D: -; J: TRBJ1-1; CDR3: CASGLGTGITEAFF; DNA: TGTGCTAGTGGTTTGGGAACAGGGATCACTGAAGCTTTCTTT
V: TRBV5-1; size: -; D: TRBD2; J: TRBJ2-3; CDR3: CASSLAASGGNTDTQYF; DNA: TGCGCCAGCAGCTTGGCGGCTAGCGGGGGGAACACAGATACGCAGTATTTT
V: TRBV25-1; size: -; D: -; J: TRBJ2-1; CDR3: CASSLWDTNNEQFF; DNA: TGTGCCAGCAGTCTCTGGGACACGAACAATGAGCAGTTCTTC
V: TRBV7-2; size: few; D: TRBD2; J: TRBJ2-3; CDR3: CASSLRRLAGASHTQYF; DNA: TGTGCCAGCAGCTTAAGGCGGCTAGCGGGGGCCTCCCATACGCAGTATTTT
V: TRBV9; size: few; D: -; J: TRBJ1-2; CDR3: CASSVETPREGYTF; DNA: TGTGCCAGCAGCGTAGAGACGCCTCGTGAAGGCTACACCTTC
V: TRBV4-1; size: few; D: -; J: TRBJ1-1; CDR3: CASSPPGRGAVNTEAFF; DNA: TGCGCCAGCAGCCCCCCGGGACGGGGGGCCGTGAACACTGAAGCTTTCTTT
V: TRBV3-1; size: few; D: -; J: TRBJ2-1; CDR3: CASSQDQIRGEQFF; DNA: TGTGCCAGCAGCCAAGACCAGATCCGGGGTGAGCAGTTCTTC
V: TRBV11-1; size: -; D: -; J: TRBJ2-2; CDR3: CASSLVGMLDQYTGELFF; DNA: TGTGCCAGCAGCTTAGTTGGAATGCTAGATCAGTACACCGGGGAGCTGTTTTTT
V: TRBV6-5; size: -; D: -; J: TRBJ2-1; CDR3: CASLGGPNEQFF; DNA: TGTGCCAGCCTAGGGGGGCCCAATGAGCAGTTCTTC
V: TRBV4-3; size: few; D: -; J: TRBJ2-7; CDR3: CASSQDQAAVYEQYF; DNA: TGCGCCAGCAGCCAAGATCAGGCGGCGGTCTACGAGCAGTACTTC
V: TRBV27; size: -; D: -; J: TRBJ2-3; CDR3: CASSIGDSTDTQYF; DNA: TGTGCCAGCAGCATAGGGGATAGCACAGATACGCAGTATTTT
V: TRBV4-3; size: few; D: -; J: TRBJ2-2; CDR3: CASSQSRVSGANTGELFF; DNA: TGCGCCAGCAGCCAATCCAGGGTTTCGGGAGCGAACACCGGGGAGCTGTTTTTT
V: TRBV15; size: -; D: TRBD1; J: TRBJ2-2; CDR3: CATSRARTGMTGTGELFF; DNA: TGTGCCACCAGCAGGGCTAGGACAGGGATGACGGGCACCGGGGAGCTGTTTTTT
V: TRBV29-1; size: many; D: -; J: TRBJ2-3; CDR3: CSAPEGTDTQYF; DNA: TGCAGCGCCCCGGAGGGCACAGATACGCAGTATTTT
V: TRBV2; size: many; D: TRBD2; J: TRBJ2-2; CDR3: CASSEWASGGSSTGELFF; DNA: TGTGCCAGCAGTGAATGGGCTAGCGGGGGGTCCTCCACTGGGGAGCTGTTTTTT
V: TRBV6-2/TRBV6-3; size: few; D: -; J: TRBJ1-5; CDR3: CASSYLQGPSNQHF; DNA: TGTGCCAGCAGTTACCTCCAGGGACCTAGCAATCAGCATTTT
V: TRBV28; size: -; D: TRBD2; J: TRBJ2-5; CDR3: CASSPRLAGEQETQYF; DNA: TGTGCCAGCAGTCCCAGACTAGCGGGAGAACAAGAGACCCAGTACTTC
V: TRBV9; size: few; D: -; J: TRBJ2-1; CDR3: CASSPQGGYNEQFF; DNA: TGTGCCAGCAGCCCACAGGGCGGCTACAATGAGCAGTTCTTC
V: TRBV7-9; size: -; D: -; J: TRBJ1-1; CDR3: CASSHRVGFGTEAFF; DNA: TGTGCCAGCAGCCACAGGGTCGGGTTCGGCACTGAAGCTTTCTTT
V: TRBV7-8; size: few; D: TRBD1; J: TRBJ1-2; CDR3: CASSSRQGTYYGYTF; DNA: TGTGCCAGCAGCTCAAGACAGGGGACATACTATGGCTACACCTTC
V: TRBV6-4; size: few; D: TRBD1; J: TRBJ1-1; CDR3: CASTRGGGWGTEAFF; DNA: TGTGCCAGCACCAGGGGGGGGGGTTGGGGCACTGAAGCTTTCTTT
V: TRBV13; size: -; D: -; J: TRBJ1-2; CDR3: CASSSRTWGNYGYTF; DNA: TGTGCCAGCAGCTCGCGGACCTGGGGGAACTATGGCTACACCTTC
V: TRBV5-4; size: many; D: TRBD2; J: TRBJ2-1; CDR3: CASSEGLAANNEQFF; DNA: TGTGCCAGCAGCGAAGGACTAGCGGCCAACAATGAGCAGTTCTTC
V: TRBV5-1; size: many; D: -; J: TRBJ2-5; CDR3: CASNPGYSQETQYF; DNA: TGCGCCAGCAACCCTGGGTACAGCCAAGAGACCCAGTACTTC
V: TRBV5-1; size: many; D: -; J: TRBJ2-1; CDR3: CASSLASNEQFF; DNA: TGCGCCAGCAGCTTGGCCTCCAATGAGCAGTTCTTC
V: TRBV11-2; size: -; D: TRBD2; J: TRBJ2-7; CDR3: CASSSPSGAGGHEQYF; DNA: TGTGCCAGCAGCTCCCCGTCGGGAGCGGGGGGCCACGAGCAGTACTTC
V: TRBV4-1; size: few; D: TRBD1; J: TRBJ2-2; CDR3: CASSPLGGQGWSGELFF; DNA: TGCGCCAGCAGCCCCCTGGGGGGACAGGGGTGGTCCGGGGAGCTGTTTTTT
V: TRBV4-1; size: -; D: TRBD2; J: TRBJ2-7; CDR3: CASSQAPLSGGLSYEQYF; DNA: TGCGCCAGCAGCCAAGCTCCTTTGAGCGGGGGCCTCTCCTACGAGCAGTACTTC
V: TRBV11-1; size: many; D: -; J: TRBJ2-3; CDR3: CASIRGAWASREDTQYF; DNA: TGTGCCAGCATCAGAGGGGCCTGGGCTAGCCGCGAAGATACGCAGTATTTT
V: TRBV5-1; size: many; D: -; J: TRBJ2-3; CDR3: CASSLALALRTDTQYF; DNA: TGCGCCAGCAGCTTGGCCCTAGCGTTGAGAACAGATACGCAGTATTTT
V: TRBV13; size: few; D: -; J: TRBJ2-3; CDR3: CASSLWTEPTDTQYF; DNA: TGTGCCAGCAGCTTATGGACGGAACCCACAGATACGCAGTATTTT
V: TRBV7-9; size: -; D: TRBD1; J: TRBJ2-1; CDR3: CASSPAGQGGFDEQFF; DNA: TGTGCCAGCAGCCCCGCGGGACAGGGTGGGTTCGATGAGCAGTTCTTC
V: TRBV4-3; size: many; D: TRBD1; J: TRBJ2-5; CDR3: CASSQVGQGADQETQYF; DNA: TGCGCCAGCAGCCAAGTGGGACAGGGAGCAGACCAAGAGACCCAGTACTTC
V: TRBV7-2; size: many; D: TRBD2; J: TRBJ2-5; CDR3: CASSFPTSLRETQYF; DNA: TGTGCCAGCAGTTTCCCGACTAGCTTGAGAGAGACCCAGTACTTC
V: TRBV6-1; size: -; D: -; J: TRBJ1-5; CDR3: CASSEIRQPQHF; DNA: TGTGCCAGCAGTGAAATACGGCAGCCCCAGCATTTT
V: TRBV7-9; size: few; D: -; J: TRBJ1-5; CDR3: CASSLVGETHQPQHF; DNA: TGTGCCAGCAGCTTAGTAGGGGAGACCCATCAGCCCCAGCATTTT
V: TRBV6-2/TRBV6-3; size: few; D: -; J: TRBJ2-7; CDR3: CATLYREQYF; DNA: TGTGCCACCCTCTACCGCGAGCAGTACTTC
V: TRBV29-1; size: many; D: -; J: TRBJ1-1; CDR3: CSVDPGRQGILKAEAFF; DNA: TGCAGCGTTGATCCAGGTCGGCAGGGGATTTTAAAGGCTGAAGCTTTCTTT
V: TRBV5-4; size: few; D: TRBD1; J: TRBJ1-2; CDR3: CASRGQGVSYGYTF; DNA: TGTGCCAGCAGGGGACAGGGGGTATCCTATGGCTACACCTTC
V: TRBV7-2; size: many; D: -; J: TRBJ2-3; CDR3: CASSLAAGPRADTQYF; DNA: TGTGCCAGCAGCTTAGCCGCGGGGCCAAGGGCAGATACGCAGTATTTT
V: TRBV4-3; size: many; D: -; J: TRBJ1-1; CDR3: CASSPKRDTEAFF; DNA: TGCGCCAGCAGCCCGAAGCGGGACACTGAAGCTTTCTTT
V: TRBV6-5; size: many; D: -; J: TRBJ2-1; CDR3: CASSGGDEQFF; DNA: TGTGCCAGCAGTGGGGGAGATGAGCAGTTCTTC
V: TRBV6-5; size: many; D: -; J: TRBJ2-5; CDR3: CASSYPNAGTQYF; DNA: TGTGCCAGCAGTTACCCGAATGCCGGGACCCAGTACTTC
V: TRBV9; size: many; D: TRBD2; J: TRBJ2-3; CDR3: CASTLAVSSTDTQYF; DNA: TGTGCCAGCACCCTAGCGGTTTCTAGCACAGATACGCAGTATTTT
V: TRBV2; size: few; D: -; J: TRBJ1-2; CDR3: CASSELGSDGYTF; DNA: TGTGCCAGCAGTGAATTAGGGTCGGATGGCTACACCTTC
V: TRBV6-1; size: -; D: -; J: TRBJ2-1; CDR3: CASSEPGDYNEQFF; DNA: TGTGCCAGCAGTGAACCAGGGGATTACAATGAGCAGTTCTTC